These 10 T cell receptor beta chains were all obtained from the same sample, sequenced in a study of beta chain features in type 1 diabetes. Every isolated RNA sample was fully reverse transcribed, so sequencing captured expressed TCRB transcripts. Sequencing used immunoSEQ multiplex PCR; TCRdb keeps in-frame clones, though not all of them. The sample holds hundreds of thousands of clones, 30% seen once. The sequenced sample consisted of naive CD4+ T cells from blood. The receptor set was obtained from a man aged 18 to 30 in good health.

V usage is TRBV6-5 and J usage is TRBJ2-1, with 9 nucleotides matching TRBD2. With 6 bases clipped from V and 4 bases from J, the junction kept 7 bases outside the gene matches. The CDR3 loop spans 15 amino acids. Germline values: CDR1 MNHEY, CDR2 SVGAGI. Here the CDR3 reads CASSPMLAGYNEQFF. The CDR3 coding sequence is TGTGCCAGCAGCCCGATGCTAGCGGGATACAATGAGCAGTTCTTC.

Worth noting for this clone: At the DNA level, this CDR3 is encoded by other sequences in the same sample as well. V and J are TRBV30 and TRBJ2-7; possible D gene TRBD2, 5 bases. Per germline, CDR1 GTSNPN and CDR2 SVGIG (reference sequence). The germline V and J ends were trimmed by 3 bases and 2 bases, with 5 bases remaining between them. The CDR3 covers 11 residues. The CDR3 DNA reads TGTGCCTGGAGCGGGACCTACGAGCAGTACTTC. Amino acid sequence: CAWSGTYEQYF.

Remarks on this clone: One end of the junction is discordant with germline, which a read error may explain. J is TRBJ1-2 and V is TRBV5-4, with 8 bases fitting TRBD1. Germline V gives CDR1 SGHNT, CDR2 YYREEE (reference sequence). The CDR3 contains 12 residues. The CDR3 region is CASSVDRGAVYF. CDR3 bases: TGTGCCAGCAGCGTCGACAGGGGAGCCGTCTACTTC.

V gene TRBV6-5 combines with J gene TRBJ2-7; D possibly corresponds to TRBD2 (6 bases). The CDR3 runs 15 residues. V shed 6 bases and J shed 1 base, with 16 bases lying between them. The germline V gene encodes CDR1 MNHEY and CDR2 SVGAGI. CDR3 in DNA: TGTGCCAGCAGCCTACTCGTCGGGGGATCCTACGAGCAGTACTTC. Translated, it gives CASSLLVGGSYEQYF.

This clone appeared a few times. Within the sample, other DNA sequences also encode this same CDR3. This chain joins TRBV30 and TRBJ1-2, with unresolved D. V lost 1 base to trimming and J lost 5 bases, with 5 bases between them. CDR3 size: 11 residues. Germline V CDR1 and CDR2: GTSNPN, SVGIG (reference sequence). The CDR3 DNA follows: TGTGCCTGGAGTGGGGGATATGGCTACACCTTC. It translates to CAWSGGYGYTF.

This clone was observed a few times. The chain employs TRBV5-1 and TRBJ2-5; unclear D gene. This CDR3 contains 14 residues. Trimming stripped 2 bases from V and 2 bases from J, with 10 bases between. Germline values: CDR1 SGHRS, CDR2 YFSETQ. Here the CDR3 reads CASSFEMRQETQYF. CDR3 DNA sequence: TGCGCCAGCAGCTTCGAGATGCGGCAAGAGACCCAGTACTTC.

The gene calls are TRBV29-1 and TRBJ1-1; D is unresolved. This CDR3 has 13 amino acids. V gave up 6 bases and J gave up 0 bases, with 11 bases separating them. CDR1 and CDR2 (germline): SQVTM, ANQGSEA. Here the CDR3 DNA reads TGCAGCGTAGCCCAGAGATTGAACACTGAAGCTTTCTTT. It encodes CSVAQRLNTEAFF. Full variable domain (outside the CDR3, taken from reference TRBV29-1 and TRBJ1-1): SAVISQKPSRDICQRGTSLTIQCQVDSQVTMMFWYRQQPGQSLTLIATANQGSEATYESGFVIDKFPISRPNLTFSTLTVSNMSPEDSSIYLCSVAQRLNTEAFFGQGTRLTVV.

The chain recombines TRBV19 with TRBJ1-1; 9 bases agree with TRBD1. Germline assignment: CDR1 LNHDA and CDR2 SQIVND (reference sequence). The CDR3 contains 15 residues. Trimming took 4 bases from V and 4 from J; bases not matched to a gene: 7. CDR3 sequence: CASSTTDRGGTEAFF. For the CDR3, the DNA is TGTGCCAGTAGTACCACGGACAGGGGAGGCACTGAAGCTTTCTTT.

This clone was detected only a few times. Other nucleotide sequences in the sample specify the same CDR3. This sequence joins TRBV30 and TRBJ2-3; no definite D call. The CDR3 extends over 11 amino acids. The ends were cut back, 3 bases at V and 4 bases at J, with 5 bases in the middle. Germline assignment: CDR1 GTSNPN and CDR2 SVGIG (reference sequence). CDR3 region: CAWSTADTQYF. In nucleotides, the CDR3 is TGTGCCTGGAGCACGGCAGATACGCAGTATTTT.

The V call is TRBV30, the J call TRBJ1-1; no clear D. Germline lookup yields CDR1 GTSNPN and CDR2 SVGIG (reference sequence). The CDR3 extends over 14 amino acids. V gave up 3 bases and J gave up 0 bases, with 11 bases separating them. The CDR3 DNA follows: TGTGCCTGGAGATTACGACTCTTGAACACTGAAGCTTTCTTT. Translating gives CAWRLRLLNTEAFF.